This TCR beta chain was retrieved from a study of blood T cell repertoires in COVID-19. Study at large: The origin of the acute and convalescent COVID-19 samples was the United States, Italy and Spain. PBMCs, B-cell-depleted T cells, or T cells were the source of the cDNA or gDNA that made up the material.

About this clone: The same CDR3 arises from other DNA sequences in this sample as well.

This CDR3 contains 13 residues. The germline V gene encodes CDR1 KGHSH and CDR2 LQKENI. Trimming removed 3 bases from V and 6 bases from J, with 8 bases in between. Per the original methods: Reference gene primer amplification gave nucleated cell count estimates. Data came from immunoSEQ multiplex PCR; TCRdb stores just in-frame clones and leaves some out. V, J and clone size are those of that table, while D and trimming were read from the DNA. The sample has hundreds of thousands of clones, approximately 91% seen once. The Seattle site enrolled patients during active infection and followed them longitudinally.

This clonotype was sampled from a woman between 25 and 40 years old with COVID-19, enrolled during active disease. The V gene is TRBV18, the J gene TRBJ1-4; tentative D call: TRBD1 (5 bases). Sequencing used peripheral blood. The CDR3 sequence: CASSPGLDEKLFF. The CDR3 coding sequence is TGTGCCAGCTCACCGGGACTTGATGAAAAACTGTTTTTT.